These T cell receptor beta chains were read from a single sample in a study of patients and donors after allogeneic stem cell transplantation. TCRdb itself ran the RT-PCR reads through MiXCR, one entry per CDR3 protein. The sample shows roughly 960,000 distinct CDR3 sequences, over 15% of them seen only once. Specimen: blood, either unsorted or a sorted T cell fraction (not recorded which). These receptors were obtained from a human donor who was either an allogeneic HSCT recipient or a stem cell or donor lymphocyte infusion donor (not recorded which). It is not recorded whose cells these are; they may come from a transplant donor. The CDR3 runs from the conserved cysteine through the conserved F or W. A D gene is named only where the DNA matches it firmly. Size is omitted from some rows. Given values are once, few, many or a class for expanded clones.

>TRBV6-4|TRBJ1-5|.|.
TGTGCCAGCAGTGATATCGGGGGTCGAGGTCAGCCCCAGCATTTT
CASSDIGGRGQPQHF
>TRBV29-1|TRBJ2-2|TRBD2|few
TGCAGCGTTGAGCGGGAGGGCGACACCGGGGAGCTGTTTTTT
CSVEREGDTGELFF
>TRBV19|TRBJ1-1|TRBD1|.
TGTGCCAGTAGTATCCAGGGACAGGGGGCTAGGAGGACTGAAGCTTTCTTT
CASSIQGQGARRTEAFF
>TRBV7-8|TRBJ1-1|.|once
TGTGCCAGCAGCTTAGGAAGGCCCCGGATCCGAGCTTTCTTT
CASSLGRPRIRAFF
>TRBV11-2|TRBJ2-3|.|.
TGTGCCAGCAGCTTAGACCCTTACAAACTCGATACGTCAGATACGCAGTATTTT
CASSLDPYKLDTSDTQYF
>TRBV5-4|TRBJ1-4|.|few
TGTGCCAGCAGTCGAGGGGGGCATGAGGAAAAACTGTTTTTT
CASSRGGHEEKLFF
>TRBV24-1|TRBJ2-2|TRBD1|few
TGTGCCACCAGTGACCCGGACAGGGCGAACACCGGGGAGCTGTTTTTT
CATSDPDRANTGELFF
>TRBV20-1|TRBJ2-7|TRBD2|.
TGCAGTGCTAGGGGGACTAGCGGGATTGGCGAGCAGTACTTC
CSARGTSGIGEQYF
>TRBV5-1|TRBJ2-1|.|many
TGCGCCAGCAGCTTGCTATTGATGGGGGCTCTGAGTTACAATGAGCAGTTCTTC
CASSLLLMGALSYNEQFF
>TRBV5-1|TRBJ2-7|TRBD2|few
TGCGCCAGCAGCTGGGGACTAGCGGGACTCTACGAGCAGTACTTC
CASSWGLAGLYEQYF
>TRBV7-2|TRBJ1-6|.|few
TGTGCCAGCAGCTTAATGGCAGGGGATTCACCCCTCCACTTT
CASSLMAGDSPLHF
>TRBV13|TRBJ2-2|.|.
TGTGCCAGCAGCTCCGCTAGGGGACGGGAGCTGTTTTTT
CASSSARGRELFF
>TRBV20-1|TRBJ2-1|TRBD2|.
TGCAGTGGTAGACCCGGACTAGCGGGGCCTAGCTCCTACAATGAGCAGTTCTTC
CSGRPGLAGPSSYNEQFF
>TRBV7-6|TRBJ2-7|.|.
TGTGCCAGCAGCCTCTCGGAGGCTAGCTTCTTCCACGAGCAGTACTTC
CASSLSEASFFHEQYF
>TRBV30|TRBJ1-2|TRBD1|.
TGTGCCCTCTCCGGGACAGGGTATGGCTACACCTTC
CALSGTGYGYTF
>TRBV10-2|TRBJ1-1|.|few
TGCGCCAGCAGTGATTGGACCGGGAACACTGAAGCTTTCTTT
CASSDWTGNTEAFF
>TRBV7-8|TRBJ2-7|.|.
TGTGCCAGCAGCACCGGGACACTCTACGAGCAGTACTTC
CASSTGTLYEQYF
>TRBV5-1|TRBJ2-2|.|.
TGCGCCAGCAGCTTGCCGGGCCAAACCGGGGAGCTGTTTTTT
CASSLPGQTGELFF
>TRBV19|TRBJ2-1|TRBD2|.
TGTGCCAGCACAGGACTAGCGGGACGATCCTACAATGAGCAGTTCTTC
CASTGLAGRSYNEQFF
>TRBV6-1|TRBJ1-1|.|.
TGTGCCAGCAGTCTCAGGGTTCCGGCCGGCACTGAAGCTTTCTTT
CASSLRVPAGTEAFF
>TRBV12-3/TRBV12-4|TRBJ1-5|.|.
TGTGCCAGCAGTTTAGTACCGGCAGGGGAGTATAGCAATCAGCCCCAGCATTTT
CASSLVPAGEYSNQPQHF
>TRBV21-1|TRBJ1-5|.|.
TGTGCCAGCAGGTGTAGAAACGGTCTTAATAGAAATCAGCCCCAGCATTTT
CASRCRNGLNRNQPQHF
>TRBV10-3|TRBJ2-7|TRBD1|.
TGTGCCATCAAGGCCAGCAAGGGGGCGAGCGAGCAGTACTTC
CAIKASKGASEQYF
>TRBV23-1|TRBJ2-6|.|.
TGCGCCAGCAGTCAACCGAAGTCGGGCGGACCACCACTCTCTGGGGCCAACGTCCTGACTTTC
CASSQPKSGGPPLSGANVLTF
>TRBV2|TRBJ2-3|TRBD1|.
TGTGCCAGCCCTCGACAGGGATCGAAAAATACGCAGTATTTT
CASPRQGSKNTQYF
>TRBV6-6|TRBJ1-5|.|few
TGTGCCAGCACTTCCCGGCACGCCAAGCCCCAGCATTTT
CASTSRHAKPQHF
>TRBV9|TRBJ2-7|.|many
TGTGCCAGCAGCGCGGGCAGCGCTTACGAGCAGTACTTC
CASSAGSAYEQYF
>TRBV3-1|TRBJ2-7|.|.
TGTGCCAGCAGCCCGCAAGAGATATACGAGCAGTACTTC
CASSPQEIYEQYF
>TRBV6-5|TRBJ2-7|.|.
TGTGCCAGCAGTCAATCTGAGGAGCAGTACTTC
CASSQSEEQYF
>TRBV30|TRBJ2-1|TRBD1|.
TGTGCCTGTTTAGGACAGGCCTACAATGAGCAGTTCTTC
CACLGQAYNEQFF
>TRBV5-1|TRBJ1-6|.|few
TGCGCCAGCAGCTTGGTTCAGAGCTCCTATAATTCACCCCTCCACTTT
CASSLVQSSYNSPLHF
>TRBV7-8|TRBJ2-3|.|few
TGTGCCAGCAGCTTACAGTTGTTTGGGGGCCCAAATACGCAGTATTTT
CASSLQLFGGPNTQYF
>TRBV11-1|TRBJ2-3|.|few
TGTGCCAGCAGCGCGTTAAGGGATACGCAGTATTTT
CASSALRDTQYF
>TRBV11-2|TRBJ2-3|.|.
TGTGCCAGCAGCTCGCCTCTCGGTACGCAGTATTTT
CASSSPLGTQYF
>TRBV11-2|TRBJ2-5|.|few
TGTGCCAGCAGCTTTGACAGGGGAGGGGAGACCCAGTACTTC
CASSFDRGGETQYF
>TRBV5-6|TRBJ1-1|.|few
TGTGCCAGCAGCTTATACCAGGGGCTTGAAGCTTTCTTT
CASSLYQGLEAFF
>TRBV6-1|TRBJ1-6|.|.
TGTGCCAGCAGTCCTCTTAACAGTGTTACCCCAGCACCCCTCCACTTT
CASSPLNSVTPAPLHF
>TRBV4-2|TRBJ2-5|TRBD2|.
TGTGCCAGCAGCCAAGGACCAGCGGGAGTTGTGGAGACCCAGTACTTC
CASSQGPAGVVETQYF
>TRBV7-9|TRBJ2-3|.|few
TGTGCCAGCAGCTTAGGGGGGAGCGGTGGAGATACGCAGTATTTT
CASSLGGSGGDTQYF
>TRBV30|TRBJ2-5|.|.
TGTGCCTGGACCTCCGGGGGGACCCAGTACTTC
CAWTSGGTQYF
>TRBV6-1|TRBJ1-1|.|few
TGTGCCAGCAGTACGGGACGGCACACTGAAGCTTTCTTT
CASSTGRHTEAFF